The clone carrying this T cell receptor beta chain was detected only once. Its antigen is unidentified. Researchers ran the PCR with 60 Vbeta and 13 Jbeta primers. In the authors' workflow: There were about 80 million unique TCR beta chains by a later count, and around 10 million of them were shared. Clones were read by immunoSEQ multiplex PCR, and TCRdb kept only the in-frame ones, dropping some. V and J calls and clone size are given by that table; D and trimming were obtained from the DNA. The sample carries about 140,000 clones, 60% to 80% recorded once. The data were taken from a study of cytomegalovirus exposure and HLA in healthy donors. Study conclusions and caveats: Common viral pathogens (according to a later analysis) appeared linked to several of the most significant clusters.

Donors were nominally healthy when sampled, though unrecorded immune exposures were likely. V lost 3 bases and J 4 bases, leaving 4 bases between the germline ends. Germline V gives CDR1 MDHEN, CDR2 SYDVKM. The CDR3 sequence is 12 residues long. The clonotype originates from a man aged 35-49 years in good health and CMV-seronegative. Sequenced: PBMCs. This chain links TRBV28 with TRBJ1-5; D call uncertain. CDR3 DNA sequence: TGTGCCAGCAGTTTCGGGAATCAGCCCCAGCATTTT. Translation gives CASSFGNQPQHF.